This T cell receptor beta chain was recovered during a study of cytomegalovirus exposure and HLA in healthy donors. Note on this clone: Other DNA sequences in this sample translate to the same CDR3.

The V gene's germline CDR1 is SEHNR and CDR2 FQNEAQ (reference sequence). The CDR3 contains 13 residues. Trimming left V 0 bases short and J 4 bases short, with 6 bases between. 60 Vbeta and 13 Jbeta primers were used in PCR. Sequencing used immunoSEQ multiplex PCR; TCRdb keeps in-frame clones, though not all of them. The table includes some 130,000 clones, around 80% detected once. The V and J genes are TRBV7-9 and TRBJ2-5; perhaps TRBD1 as D (5 bases). This receptor was obtained from a man aged 40-49 years in good health and CMV-seropositive. Material for sequencing was PBMCs. In DNA form, the CDR3 reads TGTGCCAGCAGCTTAGCAGGGGCAGAGACCCAGTACTTC. Translating gives CASSLAGAETQYF. Together with reference TRBV7-9 and TRBJ2-5, the CDR3 gives the full variable domain: DTGVSQNPRHKITKRGQNVTFRCDPISEHNRLYWYRQTLGQGPEFLTYFQNEAQLEKSRLLSDRFSAERPKGSFSTLEIQRTEQGDSAMYLCASSLAGAETQYFGPGTRLLVL.